The 12 T cell receptor beta chains presented below share a single source sample, sequenced in a study of T cells in Graves' hyperthyroidism and ophthalmopathy. The investigators amplified TCR beta CDR3 regions from RNA transcripts. Researchers ran a first-round RT-PCR on the TCR CDR3 using the HTBI primer set. TCRdb used MiXCR to reprocess the multiplex PCR reads, holding one entry per CDR3 protein. The sample includes around 620,000 distinct CDR3 sequences, 13% to 15% of them seen just once. The specimen sequenced was blood. The receptors were sampled from a woman younger than 35 with Graves' ophthalmopathy.

This clonotype was picked up a small number of times. The chain employs TRBV5-1 and TRBJ2-7; 10 bases line up with TRBD1. Germline V gene data show CDR1 as SGHRS and CDR2 as YFSETQ. With 3 bases clipped from V and 3 bases from J, the junction kept 9 bases outside the gene matches. This CDR3 contains 16 residues. The CDR3 nucleotides are TGCGCCAGCAGCTCCGCTTTAGACAGGGGGCTCTACGAGCAGTACTTC. The encoded protein is CASSSALDRGLYEQYF.

The chain carries TRBV19 and TRBJ2-5, with 9 bases fitting TRBD2. Germline V gene lookup returns CDR1 LNHDA and CDR2 SQIVND (reference sequence). The ends lost 4 bases at V and 4 bases at J; junction bases unmatched: 7. This CDR3 contains 15 residues. CDR3 nucleotide sequence: TGTGCCAGTAGTAAGGGCGGGAGGGGAGGAGAGACCCAGTACTTC. Amino acid sequence: CASSKGGRGGETQYF.

As regards this clonotype: A much larger clone is a single base away; this may be a read error. The V gene is TRBV11-2, the J gene TRBJ2-1; weak D call: TRBD2 (6 bases). Trimming removed 0 bases at V and 3 bases at J, with 18 bases between. CDR1 SGHAT and CDR2 FQNNGV come from the germline V gene. The CDR3 has 18 residues. CDR3 nucleotide sequence: TGTGCCAGCAGCTTAGATCGGGGTTGGGTAGCGGTCTACAATGAGCAGTTCTTC. Translated: CASSLDRGWVAVYNEQFF.

Ten or more counts support this clonotype. This rearrangement joins TRBV30 to TRBJ1-2; the D gene is possibly TRBD1 (6 bases). This CDR3 spans 14 amino acids. The germline gives CDR1 GTSNPN, CDR2 SVGIG (reference sequence). Trimming shortened V by 2 bases and J by 6 bases, and 16 bases separated the two germline ends. The CDR3 DNA reads TGTGCCTGGAGTCCGCCTCCAGGGGTCCATGGCTACACCTTC. Translation: CAWSPPPGVHGYTF.

Points on this clonotype: This sequence may be a read error, since a much larger clone differs from it by one base. CDR3 amino acids: CAGNPTGTGELFF. Written as DNA, the CDR3 is TGCGCCGGCAACCCTACGGGGACCGGGGAGCTGTTTTTT. The chain combines TRBV5-1 with TRBJ2-2; the D gene is possibly TRBD2 (5 bases). This CDR3 region has 13 residues. The V end lost 10 bases, the J end lost 5 bases, and 15 bases lay between the germline ends. Germline V gives CDR1 SGHRS, CDR2 YFSETQ.

The rearrangement uses TRBV7-9 and TRBJ2-5; TRBD1 matches 7 bases. After removal of 5 bases from V and 5 bases from J, the junction contained 5 bases not matched to a gene. Germline V lookup: CDR1 SEHNR, CDR2 FQNEAQ (reference sequence). This CDR3 is built from 13 residues. DNA for the CDR3: TGTGCCAGCAGCCGGGACAGTCTTGAGACCCAGTACTTC. This gives the protein CASSRDSLETQYF.

The table lists this clonotype with many counts. This sequence joins TRBV4-2 and TRBJ2-2, with 8 nucleotides matching TRBD2. V gave up 0 bases and J gave up 0 bases; unmatched junction bases: 3. CDR1 and CDR2 from the germline V gene are LGHNA and YNFKEQ. The CDR3 totals 17 residues. The chain's CDR3 is CASSQEGGLANTGELFF. CDR3 DNA: TGTGCCAGCAGCCAAGAAGGGGGACTAGCGAACACCGGGGAGCTGTTTTTT.

The J gene is TRBJ2-7, the V gene TRBV19; 14 bases line up with TRBD2. Germline CDR1 is LNHDA and CDR2 is SQIVND (reference sequence). CDR3 length: 19 residues. V lost 6 bases, J lost 3 bases, and 16 bases stayed unmatched. The CDR3 DNA reads as TGTGCCAGTAGACGCCCGGGACTAGCGGGAGCAGCGGGACACTACGAGCAGTACTTC. Translated, it gives CASRRPGLAGAAGHYEQYF.

The chain employs TRBV9 and TRBJ2-1, with a weak D call TRBD1 (6 bases). CDR3 length: 17 amino acids. The V gene's germline CDR1 is SGDLS and CDR2 YYNGEE. V lost 4 bases and J 4 bases, leaving 21 bases between the germline ends. For the CDR3, the DNA is TGTGCCAGCAGCCCCGTAGGTTCGAGGGGGAAGTACAATGAGCAGTTCTTC. Amino acids: CASSPVGSRGKYNEQFF.

In this sample, this clonotype turned up many times. The rearrangement uses TRBV20-1 and TRBJ1-3, with 7 nucleotides matching TRBD1. V gave up 3 bases and J gave up 3 bases; unmatched junction bases: 8. The CDR3 has 15 amino acids. Per the germline V gene, CDR1 is DFQATT and CDR2 is SNEGSKA (reference sequence). This CDR3 is CSASPRQGYGNTIYF. The DNA of the CDR3 is TGCAGTGCTAGCCCCCGACAGGGTTATGGAAACACCATATATTTT.

This clonotype was observed at least ten times. This rearrangement joins TRBV12-3 or TRBV12-4 to TRBJ2-5; TRBD2 might be the D (6 bases). The CDR3 is 13 amino acids. The ends were cut back, 7 bases at V and 2 bases at J, with 11 bases in the middle. The CDR3 protein is CASTVAVQETQYF. CDR3 DNA: TGTGCCAGCACCGTAGCGGTACAAGAGACCCAGTACTTC.

In its sample, this clonotype was seen many times. Here the CDR3 reads CASSSDGGSYEQYF. The CDR3, as DNA: TGTGCCAGCAGTTCCGACGGGGGGTCCTACGAGCAGTACTTC. This sequence joins TRBV12-3 or TRBV12-4 and TRBJ2-7; 7 nucleotides align to TRBD2. The CDR3 is 14 amino acids. V gave up 4 bases and J gave up 1 base; unmatched junction bases: 4.